These T cell receptor beta chains were read from a single sample in a study of identifying expanded T cells in peripheral blood. Profiling relied on immunoSEQ multiplex PCR, and the TCRdb table lists in-frame clones only, not all of them. Among around 90,000 clones listed, approximately 90% were seen once. The specimen sequenced was blood. All receptors derive from a person aged 18 to 75 in good health. Both conserved end residues are part of each CDR3.

v_gene,j_gene,CDR3aa
TRBV27,TRBJ2-3,CASSLTSGATTDTQYF
TRBV29-1,TRBJ2-2,CSVDAGMVSGELFF
TRBV30,TRBJ1-5,CAFSREDPGRGEPQHF
TRBV28,TRBJ2-7,CASSPTVAGRYEQYF
TRBV30,TRBJ2-7,CAWRPTGVGEQYF
TRBV5-4,TRBJ2-3,CASSTRGRGADTQYF
TRBV7-8,TRBJ2-7,CASSLRLGSSYEQYF
TRBV27,TRBJ2-5,CASSDRGGGSETQYF
TRBV12-2,TRBJ2-1,CASRLAQGAVYNEQFF
TRBV30,TRBJ1-1,CAWVPTGGRDTEAFF
TRBV7-2,TRBJ2-3,CASSSLQQGDTQYF
TRBV7-9,TRBJ2-7,CASSDADRLYEQYF
TRBV5-1,TRBJ1-2,CASSLDRGANYGYTF
TRBV5-4,TRBJ2-5,CASSLSSGGAETQYF
TRBV7-9,TRBJ2-1,CASSLLTGVENEQFF
TRBV18,TRBJ1-2,CASSPPTGNYGYTF
TRBV5-4,TRBJ2-7,CASSSPDRGYEQYF
TRBV5-5,TRBJ1-1,CASSVPGTEAFF
TRBV9,TRBJ2-1,CASSVFLAGATYNEQFF
TRBV11-2,TRBJ2-7,CASSLEYGPGGSYEQYF
TRBV29-1,TRBJ2-3,CSVGSSGNTDTQYF
TRBV2,TRBJ2-3,CASSEELVGDTQYF